One and the same sample provided the 22 T cell receptor beta chains below, sequenced in a study of shared clonotypes between healthy human individuals. The data were produced by immunoSEQ multiplex PCR, yet TCRdb's version contains in-frame clones alone and is incomplete. The sample records some 2 million clones, 95% being singletons. Material: naive CD4+ T cells sorted from blood. The subset: CD45RA+ positively selected. The receptors here all came from a man between 18 and 29 years old in good health.

The V call is TRBV6-5, the J call TRBJ2-5; no reliable D call. CDR3 length equals 13 residues. CDR1 is MNHEY and CDR2 is SVGAGI in the germline V gene. This CDR3 is CATTSHSPETQYF. The CDR3 DNA sequence: TGTGCAACAACATCGCACAGCCCAGAGACCCAGTACTTC.

The V call is TRBV10-2, the J call TRBJ2-5, with D uncertain. Trimming left V 6 bases short and J 5 bases short, with 16 bases between. The CDR3 extends over 14 amino acids. CDR1 is WSHSY, CDR2 SAAADI, per germline. The chain's CDR3 is CASSESSVGETQYF. The CDR3 bases are TGCGCCAGCAGCGAAAGCTCAGTTGGGGAGACCCAGTACTTC.

The rearrangement links TRBV6-1 to TRBJ2-7, with 9 positions matching TRBD1. The germline V gene has CDR1 MNHNS and CDR2 SASEGT. V shed 3 bases, J shed 5 bases, and the junction held 8 bases outside the gene matches. This CDR3 contains 15 residues. CDR3 DNA sequence: TGTGCCAGCAGTGAGAGGGACAGGGCATTGAACGAGCAGTACTTC. Translation: CASSERDRALNEQYF.

The chain uses TRBV6-6 and TRBJ1-3; 7 bases are shared with TRBD1. This CDR3 region has 15 residues. Germline loops: CDR1 MNHNY, CDR2 SVGAGI (reference sequence). J gave up 2 bases and V 6 bases, and 7 bases lay outside the gene matches. CDR3 in amino acids: CASSSGQVTGNTIYF. The DNA for the CDR3 is TGTGCCAGCAGCTCCGGACAGGTCACTGGAAACACCATATATTTT.

The gene calls are TRBV28 and TRBJ1-5; the match to TRBD1 covers 8 bases. The CDR3 loop spans 15 amino acids. V gave up 5 bases and J gave up 0 bases; unmatched junction bases: 3. Germline V gives CDR1 MDHEN, CDR2 SYDVKM. The CDR3 loop is CASSQGTGSNQPQHF. The CDR3 coding sequence is TGTGCCAGCAGTCAGGGGACAGGTAGCAATCAGCCCCAGCATTTT.

V usage is TRBV7-2 and J usage is TRBJ2-1; 8 bases match TRBD2. Germline CDR1 SGHTA, CDR2 FQGNSA. Unmatched junction bases numbered 9, after V lost 0 bases and J lost 8 bases. CDR3 size: 16 residues. The DNA of the CDR3 is TGTGCCAGCAGCTTAGCGGAACGGGGGGGCCCCCATGAGCAGTTCTTC. Its protein product is CASSLAERGGPHEQFF.

This clone was counted a single time. V gene TRBV5-6 combines with J gene TRBJ2-3; TRBD2 matches at 10 bases. This CDR3 is 15 amino acids long. The germline V gene encodes CDR1 SGHDT and CDR2 YYEEEE. V lost 4 bases, J lost 1 base, and 3 bases stayed unmatched. This CDR3 is CASSHGTSGTDTQYF. Here the CDR3 DNA reads TGTGCCAGCAGCCACGGGACTAGCGGCACAGATACGCAGTATTTT.

This sequence joins TRBV30 and TRBJ2-7; 8 bases align to TRBD1. V trimming: 1 base; J trimming: 0 bases; junction bases outside the gene matches: 2. The CDR3 has 14 residues. Per the germline V gene, CDR1 is GTSNPN and CDR2 is SVGIG (reference sequence). The CDR3 DNA follows: TGTGCCTGGAGTGCGGGACAGGTCTCCTACGAGCAGTACTTC. Translated: CAWSAGQVSYEQYF.

The rearrangement joins TRBV18 to TRBJ2-5, with no clear D. The ends were cut back, 2 bases at V and 0 bases at J, with 10 bases in the middle. CDR3 length equals 15 residues. Per germline, CDR1 KGHSH and CDR2 LQKENI. The CDR3 sequence: CASSPGQPYQETQYF. Here the CDR3 DNA reads TGTGCCAGCTCACCAGGGCAGCCGTACCAAGAGACCCAGTACTTC.

In its sample, this clone was seen once. The chain links TRBV7-9 to TRBJ1-2; D is unclear. CDR1 and CDR2 (germline): SEHNR, FQNEAQ (reference sequence). This CDR3 comprises 12 residues. The germline V and J ends were trimmed by 5 bases and 7 bases, with 11 bases remaining between them. CDR3 amino acids: CASSPQESGYTF. Written as DNA, the CDR3 is TGTGCCAGCAGCCCTCAGGAATCTGGCTACACCTTC.

This clone was picked up one time. The chain couples TRBV10-3 to TRBJ1-4, with a tentative D call TRBD1 (5 bases). The CDR3 contains 14 residues. The germline gives CDR1 ENHRY, CDR2 SYGVKD. The V gene lost 0 bases and the J gene lost 8 bases, with 10 bases spanning the gap. DNA for the CDR3: TGTGCCATCAGTGAGTCGGGAACAGGCGAAAAACTGTTTTTT. Residues: CAISESGTGEKLFF.

V usage is TRBV10-3 and J usage is TRBJ2-7; tentative D call: TRBD1 (5 bases). The CDR3 sequence is 12 residues long. V was shortened by 11 bases and J by 5 bases, with 16 bases between the two germline ends. Germline loops: CDR1 ENHRY, CDR2 SYGVKD. The CDR3 DNA reads TGTGCCTCCAAAGGGGTCCAAGACGAGCAGTACTTC. Translation: CASKGVQDEQYF.

The CDR3 DNA reads TGCGCCAGCAGCGGTCCCGGGACGGATAATTCACCCCTCCACTTT. It translates to CASSGPGTDNSPLHF. This chain joins TRBV5-1 and TRBJ1-6; tentative D call: TRBD1 (5 bases). Trimming cost V 4 bases and J 5 bases, with 13 bases left between them. This CDR3 spans 15 amino acids. Germline CDR1 SGHRS, CDR2 YFSETQ.

The DNA for the CDR3 is TGTGCCAGCAGCGCAGGCTTGAACACTGAAGCTTTCTTT. This encodes CASSAGLNTEAFF. The chain uses TRBV9 and TRBJ1-1; D is undetermined. V gave up 3 bases and J gave up 0 bases, with 6 bases separating them. CDR3 length equals 13 residues. CDR1 and CDR2 from the germline V gene are SGDLS and YYNGEE.

V usage is TRBV7-9 and J usage is TRBJ2-3; D is undetermined. The CDR3 runs to 14 residues. Trimming left V 4 bases short and J 1 base short, with 9 bases between. The germline V gene encodes CDR1 SEHNR and CDR2 FQNEAQ (reference sequence). CDR3: CASSSSTGTDTQYF. The DNA for the CDR3 is TGTGCCAGCAGCTCATCGACTGGCACAGATACGCAGTATTTT.

J is TRBJ2-1 and V is TRBV5-1; tentative D call: TRBD1 (6 bases). The germline gives CDR1 SGHRS, CDR2 YFSETQ. The CDR3 loop spans 16 amino acids. V was cut by 0 bases and J by 1 base, with 11 bases left in between. The chain's CDR3 is CASSLVQGRSYNEQFF. The CDR3 DNA follows: TGCGCCAGCAGCTTGGTACAGGGTAGGTCCTACAATGAGCAGTTCTTC. Full variable domain (missing parts from reference TRBV5-1 and TRBJ2-1): KAGVTQTPRYLIKTRGQQVTLSCSPISGHRSVSWYQQTPGQGLQFLFEYFSETQRNKGNFPGRFSGRQFSNSRSEMNVSTLELGDSALYLCASSLVQGRSYNEQFFGPGTRLTVL.

CDR3 protein: CASSQDGSGKNNEQFF. In nucleotides, the CDR3 is TGCGCCAGCAGCCAAGATGGGAGCGGGAAAAACAATGAGCAGTTCTTC. The chain has TRBV4-1 and TRBJ2-1, with TRBD2 identical over 7 bases. Germline CDR1 MGHRA, CDR2 YSYEKL. The trim removed 0 bases at V and 5 bases at J, leaving 7 bases unmatched. This CDR3 spans 16 amino acids.

The V and J genes are TRBV7-2 and TRBJ2-7; a possible D gene is TRBD2 (6 bases). Germline V gene lookup returns CDR1 SGHTA and CDR2 FQGNSA. Trimming removed 5 bases at V and 2 bases at J, with 16 bases between. This CDR3 is built from 15 residues. The DNA of the CDR3 is TGTGCCAGCAGCCTACGGGGTGGAGGGGCCTACGAGCAGTACTTC. The encoded protein is CASSLRGGGAYEQYF.

Remarks on this clone: This may stem from a read error, because a much larger clone lies one nucleotide away. Other DNA sequences from this sample encode an identical CDR3 as well. This sequence joins TRBV6-6 and TRBJ1-1, with D uncertain. This CDR3 spans 12 amino acids. In germline, CDR1 is MNHNY, CDR2 SVGAGI (reference sequence). CDR3 coding DNA: TGTGCCAGCAGTTACTCGGGCAGCCGAGCTTTCTTC. Encoded protein: CASSYSGSRAFF.

The chain joins TRBV6-4 to TRBJ2-3; 12 bases map to TRBD2. Trimming removed 2 bases from V and 1 base from J; junction bases left unmatched: 4. This CDR3 is 17 amino acids long. Germline V gene lookup returns CDR1 MRHNA and CDR2 SNTAGT. The CDR3 region has the DNA TGTGCCAGCAGTGACGGACTAGCGGGATCGGGCACAGATACGCAGTATTTT. Amino acids: CASSDGLAGSGTDTQYF.

The CDR3 spells CASSIQTGGAHYGYTF. CDR3 sequence (DNA): TGTGCCAGCAGTATTCAAACAGGGGGGGCTCACTATGGCTACACCTTC. The rearrangement joins TRBV27 to TRBJ1-2; 8 positions agree with TRBD1. Germline lookup yields CDR1 MNHEY and CDR2 SMNVEV (reference sequence). The junction had 11 bases not matched to a gene; V was cut back by 5 bases and J by 3 bases. There are 16 residues in the CDR3.

The chain combines TRBV6-5 with TRBJ2-2; D perhaps matches TRBD2 (6 bases). CDR3 length: 16 amino acids. Trimming removed 0 bases from V and 2 bases from J, with 10 bases in between. Germline assignment: CDR1 MNHEY and CDR2 SVGAGI. CDR3 sequence reads: CASSYSGGVNTGELFF. CDR3 DNA: TGTGCCAGCAGTTACTCGGGCGGGGTAAACACCGGGGAGCTGTTTTTT.